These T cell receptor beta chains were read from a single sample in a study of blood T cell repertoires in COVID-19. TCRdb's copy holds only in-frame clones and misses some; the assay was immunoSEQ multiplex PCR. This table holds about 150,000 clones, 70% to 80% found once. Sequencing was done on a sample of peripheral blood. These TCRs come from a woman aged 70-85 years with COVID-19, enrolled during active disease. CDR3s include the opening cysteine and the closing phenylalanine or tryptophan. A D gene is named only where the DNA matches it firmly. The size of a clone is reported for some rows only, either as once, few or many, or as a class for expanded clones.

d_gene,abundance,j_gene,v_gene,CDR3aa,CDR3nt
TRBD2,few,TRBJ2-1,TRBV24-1,CATSDPGAGEYNEQFF,TGTGCCACCAGTGACCCCGGAGCGGGGGAGTACAATGAGCAGTTCTTC
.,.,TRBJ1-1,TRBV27,CASISEDGAFF,TGTGCCAGCATCTCCGAAGACGGGGCTTTCTTT
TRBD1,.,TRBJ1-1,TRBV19,CASSIGGQFEAFF,TGTGCCAGTAGTATTGGGGGACAGTTTGAAGCTTTCTTT
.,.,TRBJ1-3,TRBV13,CASSRTESGNTIYF,TGTGCCAGCAGCCGGACAGAGTCTGGAAACACCATATATTTT
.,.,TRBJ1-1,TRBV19,CASSATGERTEAFF,TGTGCCAGTAGTGCGACAGGAGAAAGGACTGAAGCTTTCTTT
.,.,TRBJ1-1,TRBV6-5,CASTGQWNTEAFF,TGTGCCAGCACTGGACAGTGGAACACTGAAGCTTTCTTT
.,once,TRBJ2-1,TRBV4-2,CASSQDRDTAGGNEQFF,TGTGCCAGCAGCCAAGATAGGGACACGGCAGGGGGGAATGAGCAGTTCTTC
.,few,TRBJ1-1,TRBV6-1,CASSEGRGLNTEAFF,TGTGCCAGCAGTGAAGGGCGGGGGCTGAACACTGAAGCTTTCTTT
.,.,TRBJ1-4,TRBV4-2,CASHEGLNEKLFF,TGTGCCAGCCACGAGGGTTTAAATGAAAAACTGTTTTTT
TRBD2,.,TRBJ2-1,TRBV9,CASSGTGLAGSSYNEQFF,TGTGCCAGCAGCGGCACGGGACTAGCGGGGAGTTCCTACAATGAGCAGTTCTTC
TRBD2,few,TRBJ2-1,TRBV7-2,CASSPWTRDEQFF,TGTGCCAGCAGCCCTTGGACTAGAGATGAGCAGTTCTTC
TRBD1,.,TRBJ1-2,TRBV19,CASSMWGQVKYGYTF,TGTGCCAGTAGTATGTGGGGACAGGTTAAATATGGCTACACCTTC
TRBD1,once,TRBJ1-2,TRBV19,CASNSGTGGASAGYTF,TGTGCCAGCAACTCCGGGACAGGGGGCGCGTCGGCGGGCTACACCTTC
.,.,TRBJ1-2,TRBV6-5,CASSYRTGGAGYTF,TGTGCCAGCAGTTACCGAACTGGGGGGGCTGGCTACACCTTC
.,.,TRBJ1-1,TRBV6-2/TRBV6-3,CASSYSQRSVEAFF,TGTGCCAGCAGTTACTCCCAGAGAAGCGTTGAAGCTTTCTTT
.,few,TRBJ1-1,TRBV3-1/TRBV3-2,CASSQVSGTEAFF,TGTGCCAGCAGCCAAGTGTCGGGCACTGAAGCTTTCTTT
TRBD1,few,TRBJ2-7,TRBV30,CAWRGTGVYEQYF,TGTGCCTGGAGGGGGACAGGGGTCTACGAGCAGTACTTC
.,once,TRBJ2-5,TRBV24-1,CATSDRRDSKETQYF,TGTGCCACCAGTGATCGAAGAGACTCAAAAGAGACCCAGTACTTC
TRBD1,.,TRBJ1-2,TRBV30,CAWGGTGISYGYTF,TGTGCCTGGGGGGGGACAGGGATTAGCTATGGCTACACCTTC
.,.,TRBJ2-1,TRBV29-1,CSGSYLISDEQFF,TGCAGCGGAAGCTACCTGATTAGCGATGAGCAGTTCTTC
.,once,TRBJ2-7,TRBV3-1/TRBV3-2,CASSQDLLPSYEQYF,TGTGCCAGCAGCCAAGATCTGCTACCTTCCTACGAGCAGTACTTC
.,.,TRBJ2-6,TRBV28,CASSLEGAGANVLTF,TGTGCCAGCAGTTTAGAGGGGGCTGGGGCCAACGTCCTGACTTTC
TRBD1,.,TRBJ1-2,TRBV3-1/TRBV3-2,CASSQAGTGSNYGYTF,TGTGCCAGCAGCCAAGCGGGGACAGGTTCGAACTATGGCTACACCTTC
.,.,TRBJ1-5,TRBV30,CAWSRGEGNQPQHF,TGTGCCTGGAGTCGGGGTGAGGGCAATCAGCCCCAGCATTTT
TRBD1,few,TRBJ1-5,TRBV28,CASTDRVKEEPQHF,TGTGCCAGCACGGACAGGGTAAAAGAGGAGCCCCAGCATTTT
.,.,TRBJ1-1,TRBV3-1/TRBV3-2,CASSQDRGNTEAFF,TGTGCCAGCAGCCAAGATCGCGGGAACACTGAAGCTTTCTTT
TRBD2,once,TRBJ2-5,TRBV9,CASSLAGGGPQETQYF,TGTGCCAGCAGCCTCGCAGGCGGGGGTCCCCAAGAGACCCAGTACTTC
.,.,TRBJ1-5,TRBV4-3,CASSQDLSEPQHF,TGCGCCAGCAGCCAAGATTTGTCGGAGCCCCAGCATTTT
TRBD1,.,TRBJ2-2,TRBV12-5,CASGQTGAITGELFF,TGTGCTAGTGGCCAGACAGGGGCTATCACCGGAGAGCTGTTTTTT
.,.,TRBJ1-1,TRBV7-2,CASSPRRDRINTEAFF,TGTGCCAGCAGCCCCCGACGCGACAGAATAAACACTGAAGCTTTCTTT
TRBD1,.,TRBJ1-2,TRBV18,CASSPPGQGGYGYTF,TGTGCCAGCTCACCGCCGGGACAGGGAGGGTATGGCTACACCTTC
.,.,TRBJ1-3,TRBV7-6,CASSSQDSSGNTIYF,TGTGCCAGCAGCTCGCAGGACTCCTCTGGAAACACCATATATTTT
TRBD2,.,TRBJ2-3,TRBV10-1,CASAWTSGGYTDTQYF,TGCGCCAGCGCCTGGACTAGCGGGGGGTACACAGATACGCAGTATTTT
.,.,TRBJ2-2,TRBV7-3,CASGESGELFF,TGTGCCAGCGGGGAGTCCGGGGAGCTGTTTTTT
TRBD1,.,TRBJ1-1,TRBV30,CAWNRPGTGNTEAFF,TGTGCCTGGAACCGTCCCGGGACAGGTAACACTGAAGCTTTCTTT
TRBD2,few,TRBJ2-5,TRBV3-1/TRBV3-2,CASSPRGGGGSQETQYF,TGTGCCAGCAGCCCCCGGGGTGGCGGGGGATCCCAAGAGACCCAGTACTTC
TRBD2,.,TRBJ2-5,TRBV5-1,CASSPTSGGYQETQYF,TGCGCCAGCAGCCCTACTAGCGGGGGATACCAAGAGACCCAGTACTTC
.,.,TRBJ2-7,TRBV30,CAWSGGPLSSYEQYF,TGTGCCTGGAGCGGGGGACCTCTCTCCTCCTACGAGCAGTACTTC
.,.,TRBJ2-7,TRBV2,CASSSGLEGYEQYF,TGTGCCAGCAGTTCGGGATTGGAGGGCTACGAGCAGTACTTC
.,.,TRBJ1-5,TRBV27,CASSPWTDQPQHF,TGTGCCAGCAGTCCCTGGACAGATCAGCCCCAGCATTTT
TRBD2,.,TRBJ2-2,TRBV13,CASSRDRGAGELFF,TGTGCCAGCAGCCGGGACCGGGGGGCCGGGGAGCTGTTTTTT
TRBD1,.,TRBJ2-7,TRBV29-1,CSVEMRGQGAYEQYF,TGCAGCGTTGAAATGAGGGGACAGGGGGCCTACGAGCAGTACTTC
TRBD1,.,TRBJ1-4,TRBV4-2,CASSQSTRPTGGYEKLFF,TGTGCCAGCAGCCAATCAACCCGTCCGACAGGGGGTTACGAAAAACTGTTTTTT
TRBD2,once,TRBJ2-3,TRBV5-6,CASSSIAGGIGADTQYF,TGTGCCAGCAGCTCCATTGCGGGGGGAATCGGCGCAGATACGCAGTATTTT
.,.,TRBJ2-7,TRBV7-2,CASSSKQGPNYEQYF,TGTGCCAGCAGCTCAAAACAGGGTCCTAACTACGAGCAGTACTTC
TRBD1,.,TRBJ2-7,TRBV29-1,CSVVRTGHEQYF,TGCAGCGTTGTGCGGACAGGTCACGAGCAGTACTTC
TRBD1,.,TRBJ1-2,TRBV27,CASSDRAHNYGYTF,TGTGCCAGCAGTGACAGGGCCCATAACTATGGCTACACCTTC
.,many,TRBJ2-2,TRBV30,CAWRFTMNTGELFF,TGTGCCTGGAGGTTCACTATGAACACCGGGGAGCTGTTTTTT
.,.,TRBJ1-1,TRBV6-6,CASRAGQNTEAFF,TGTGCCAGCCGCGCGGGGCAGAACACTGAAGCTTTCTTT
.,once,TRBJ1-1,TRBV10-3,CATSGGGGSTEAFF,TGTGCCACCTCTGGTGGGGGGGGGTCTACCGAAGCTTTCTTT
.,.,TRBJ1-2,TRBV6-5,CASSLNRNYGYTF,TGTGCCAGCAGCCTCAACAGAAACTATGGCTACACCTTC
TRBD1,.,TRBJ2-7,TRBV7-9,CASSLARGTGSSYEQYF,TGTGCCAGCAGCTTAGCGCGGGGGACAGGGTCCTCCTACGAGCAGTACTTC
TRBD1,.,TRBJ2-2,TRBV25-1,CASFGDRGYAGELFF,TGTGCCAGCTTCGGGGACAGGGGTTACGCCGGGGAGCTGTTTTTT
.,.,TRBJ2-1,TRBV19,CASSIYGVPGGNNEQFF,TGTGCCAGTAGTATCTACGGTGTGCCCGGGGGAAACAATGAGCAGTTCTTC
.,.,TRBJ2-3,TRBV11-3,CASSLGQTDTQYF,TGTGCCAGCAGCTTAGGACAAACAGATACGCAGTATTTT